This T cell receptor (beta chain) came from a study of T-cell reconstitution after alpha-beta-depleted transplantation in children. For TCRbeta, the library was prepared with unique molecular identifiers. TCRdb called the PCR reads again in MiXCR, with one record for every CDR3 protein. The repertoire holds around 200,000 distinct CDR3 sequences, with over 5.5% as singletons. CDR3 length: 15 amino acids. Trimming removed 6 bases from V and 6 bases from J; junction bases left unmatched: 15. Germline CDR1 DFQATT, CDR2 SNEGSKA (reference sequence). Material: PBMCs from the stem cell graft donor, obtained from the stem cell graft. The source is a human donor who donated a stem cell graft to a child with Wiskott-Aldrich syndrome. The chain joins TRBV20-1 to TRBJ2-3, with TRBD2 matching 7 bases. This CDR3 is CSAQEGRVWGDTQYF. CDR3 nucleotides: TGCAGTGCACAAGAAGGGAGGGTGTGGGGCGATACGCAGTATTTT.